This T cell receptor (beta chain) was retrieved from a study of CD8 T cells in Susac syndrome. In regard to this clonotype: No antigen is known for it.

Study outcomes and limitations: The CD4+ T cell repertoires in Susac syndrome did not show any clonal expansion.

CDR1 and CDR2 from the germline V gene are SEHNR and FQNEAQ (reference sequence). This CDR3 contains 18 residues. V was cut by 5 bases and J by 0 bases, with 17 bases left in between. A quantity of 0.5 to 1 ug RNA underwent reverse transcription using random hexamers. Amplification of TCR beta CDR3 across 54 Vbeta and 13 Jbeta was performed with immunoSEQ multiplex PCR. In TCRdb, the immunoSEQ multiplex PCR reads were re-called with MiXCR into one record per CDR3 protein. The sample lists 150,000 to 200,000 distinct CDR3 sequences, 94% occurring once. The TCR sequence derives from a human donor with Susac syndrome. Material for sequencing was CD4+ T cells from PBMCs. This chain uses TRBV7-9 with TRBJ1-6; TRBD1 is a possible D gene (5 bases). CDR3 nucleotides: TGTGCCAGCAGCATCTCATCGGGGCAAAGCTCCTATAATTCACCCCTCCACTTT. Its protein product is CASSISSGQSSYNSPLHF.